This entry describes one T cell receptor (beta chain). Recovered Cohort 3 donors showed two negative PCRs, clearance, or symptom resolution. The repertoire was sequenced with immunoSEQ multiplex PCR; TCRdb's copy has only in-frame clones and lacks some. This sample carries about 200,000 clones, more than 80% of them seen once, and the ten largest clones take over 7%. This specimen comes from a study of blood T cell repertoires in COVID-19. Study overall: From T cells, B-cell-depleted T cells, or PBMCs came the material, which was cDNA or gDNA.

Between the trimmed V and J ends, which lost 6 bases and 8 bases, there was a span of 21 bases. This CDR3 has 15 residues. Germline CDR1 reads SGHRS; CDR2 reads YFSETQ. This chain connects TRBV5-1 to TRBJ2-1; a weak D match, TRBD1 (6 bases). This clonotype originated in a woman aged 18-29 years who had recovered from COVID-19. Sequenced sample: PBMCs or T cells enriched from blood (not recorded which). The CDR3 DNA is TGCGCCAGCACCACTCAGGGGCGGAGTTGGGATGAGCAGTTCTTC. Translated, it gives CASTTQGRSWDEQFF.